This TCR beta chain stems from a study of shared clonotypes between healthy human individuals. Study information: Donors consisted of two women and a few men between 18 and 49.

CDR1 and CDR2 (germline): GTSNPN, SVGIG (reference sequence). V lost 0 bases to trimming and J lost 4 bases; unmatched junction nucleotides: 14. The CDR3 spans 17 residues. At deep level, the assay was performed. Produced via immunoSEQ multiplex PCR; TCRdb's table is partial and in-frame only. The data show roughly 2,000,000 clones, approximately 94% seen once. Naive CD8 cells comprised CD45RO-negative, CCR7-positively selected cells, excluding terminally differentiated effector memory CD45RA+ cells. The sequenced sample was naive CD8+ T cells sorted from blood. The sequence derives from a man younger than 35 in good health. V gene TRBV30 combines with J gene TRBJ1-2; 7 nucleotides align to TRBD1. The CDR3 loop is CAWSVPGQGGGVYGYTF. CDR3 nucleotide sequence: TGTGCCTGGAGTGTCCCCGGGCAGGGAGGGGGCGTCTATGGCTACACCTTC. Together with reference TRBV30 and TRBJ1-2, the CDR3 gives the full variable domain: SQTIHQWPATLVQPVGSPLSLECTVEGTSNPNLYWYRQAAGRGLQLLFYSVGIGQISSEVPQNLSASRPQDRQFILSSKKLLLSDSGFYLCAWSVPGQGGGVYGYTFGSGTRLTVV.